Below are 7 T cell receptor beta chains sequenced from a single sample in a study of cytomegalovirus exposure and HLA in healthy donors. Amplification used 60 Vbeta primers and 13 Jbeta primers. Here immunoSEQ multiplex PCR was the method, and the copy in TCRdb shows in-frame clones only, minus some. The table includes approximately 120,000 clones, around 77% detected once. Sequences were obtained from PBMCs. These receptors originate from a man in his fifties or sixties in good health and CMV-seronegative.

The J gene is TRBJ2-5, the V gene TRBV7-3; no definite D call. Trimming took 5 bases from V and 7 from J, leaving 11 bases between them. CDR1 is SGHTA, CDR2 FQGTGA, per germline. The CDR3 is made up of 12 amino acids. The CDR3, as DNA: TGTGCCAGCAGCCCAGGCTACGGGACCCAGTACTTC. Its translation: CASSPGYGTQYF.

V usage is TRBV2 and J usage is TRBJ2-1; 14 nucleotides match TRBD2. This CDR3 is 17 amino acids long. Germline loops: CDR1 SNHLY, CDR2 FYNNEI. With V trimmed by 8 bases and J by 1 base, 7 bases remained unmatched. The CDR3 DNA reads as TGTGCCAGCGTGGGACTAGCGGGAGTCGGATCCTACAATGAGCAGTTCTTC. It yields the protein CASVGLAGVGSYNEQFF. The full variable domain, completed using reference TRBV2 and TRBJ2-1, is EPEVTQTPSHQVTQMGQEVILRCVPISNHLYFYWYRQILGQKVEFLVSFYNNEISEKSEIFDDQFSVERPDGSNFTLKIRSTKLEDSAMYFCASVGLAGVGSYNEQFFGPGTRLTVL.

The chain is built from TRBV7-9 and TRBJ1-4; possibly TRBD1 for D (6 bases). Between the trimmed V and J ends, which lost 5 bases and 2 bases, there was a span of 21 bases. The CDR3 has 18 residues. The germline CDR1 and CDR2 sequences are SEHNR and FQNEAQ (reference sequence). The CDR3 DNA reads TGTGCCAGCAGCCGGACCCTTTACAGGGATGGCACTAATGAAAAACTGTTTTTT. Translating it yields CASSRTLYRDGTNEKLFF.

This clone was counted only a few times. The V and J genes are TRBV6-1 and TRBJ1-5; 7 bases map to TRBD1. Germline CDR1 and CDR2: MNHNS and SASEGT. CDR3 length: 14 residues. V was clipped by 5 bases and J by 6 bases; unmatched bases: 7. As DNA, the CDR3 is TGTGCCAGCAGTCCAGGGGGTTACGCTCAGCCCCAGCATTTT. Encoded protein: CASSPGGYAQPQHF.

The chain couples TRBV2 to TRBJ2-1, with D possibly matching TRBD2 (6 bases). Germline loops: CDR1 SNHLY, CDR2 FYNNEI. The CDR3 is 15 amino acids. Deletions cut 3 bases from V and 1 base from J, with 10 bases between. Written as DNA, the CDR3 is TGTGCCAGCAGTGAGGAGGGGAGGTCCTACAATGAGCAGTTCTTC. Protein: CASSEEGRSYNEQFF.

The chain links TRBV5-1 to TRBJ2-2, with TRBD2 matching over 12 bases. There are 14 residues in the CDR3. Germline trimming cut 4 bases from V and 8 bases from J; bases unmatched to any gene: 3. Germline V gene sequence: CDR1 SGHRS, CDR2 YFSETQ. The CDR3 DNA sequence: TGCGCCAGCAGCATCGGACTAGCGGGAGGGGAGCTGTTTTTT. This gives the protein CASSIGLAGGELFF. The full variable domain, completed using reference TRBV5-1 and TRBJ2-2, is KAGVTQTPRYLIKTRGQQVTLSCSPISGHRSVSWYQQTPGQGLQFLFEYFSETQRNKGNFPGRFSGRQFSNSRSEMNVSTLELGDSALYLCASSIGLAGGELFFGEGSRLTVL.

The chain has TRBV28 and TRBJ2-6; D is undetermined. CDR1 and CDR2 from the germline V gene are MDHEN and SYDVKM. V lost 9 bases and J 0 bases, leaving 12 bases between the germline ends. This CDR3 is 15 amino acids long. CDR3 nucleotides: TGTGCCAGTGGAGACCGGATCTCTGGGGCCAACGTCCTGACTTTC. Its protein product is CASGDRISGANVLTF.